The 7 T cell receptor beta chains given below trace back to one sample, sequenced in a study of blood T cell repertoires in COVID-19. Using immunoSEQ multiplex PCR, the repertoire was profiled, and TCRdb retains in-frame clones only, with some absent. Here the sample spans around 250,000 clones, roughly 84% being singletons. The sequencing input was peripheral blood. Receptors were obtained from a man between 45 and 60 years old with active or convalescent COVID-19.

This chain uses TRBV30 with TRBJ1-1; perhaps TRBD1 as D (5 bases). This CDR3 has 15 residues. Germline values: CDR1 GTSNPN, CDR2 SVGIG (reference sequence). The germline V and J ends were trimmed by 0 bases and 7 bases, with 18 bases remaining between them. The CDR3 protein is CAWSVIWGGEGEAFF. In DNA form, the CDR3 reads TGTGCCTGGAGTGTAATTTGGGGCGGGGAGGGTGAAGCTTTCTTT.

The chain has TRBV5-1 and TRBJ2-3; 7 bases agree with TRBD1. J lost 0 bases, V lost 1 base, and 2 bases had no gene match. CDR1 and CDR2 from the germline V gene are SGHRS and YFSETQ. This CDR3 region has 15 residues. This CDR3 reads CASSLTGASTDTQYF. DNA for the CDR3: TGCGCCAGCAGCTTGACAGGGGCGAGCACAGATACGCAGTATTTT.

The genes are TRBV6-2 or TRBV6-3 and TRBJ1-4; 8 bases are shared with TRBD1. CDR1 and CDR2 from the germline V gene are MNHEY and SVGEGT. The CDR3 runs to 14 residues. Trimming removed 3 bases from V and 10 bases from J; junction bases left unmatched: 7. In nucleotides, the CDR3 is TGTGCCAGCAGTTATACTGGACAGGGAGGAAAACTGTTTTTT. Translation: CASSYTGQGGKLFF.

This clone was seen once. The rearrangement uses TRBV19 and TRBJ2-3; a weak D match, TRBD1 (6 bases). V was clipped by 4 bases and J by 2 bases, with 13 bases between them. The CDR3 loop spans 15 amino acids. The germline V gene encodes CDR1 LNHDA and CDR2 SQIVND (reference sequence). CDR3 amino acids: CASSTFTGPTDTQYF. The CDR3 DNA is TGTGCCAGTAGTACCTTTACAGGGCCCACAGATACGCAGTATTTT.

The chain carries TRBV6-5 and TRBJ1-2, with 7 bases lining up with TRBD1. The germline gives CDR1 MNHEY, CDR2 SVGAGI. The junction had 13 bases not matched to a gene; V was cut back by 7 bases and J by 5 bases. The CDR3 is 15 residues long. The CDR3 nucleotides read TGTGCCAGCAACCCAAGACAGGGATCCGGTTATGGCTACACCTTC. Its translation: CASNPRQGSGYGYTF.

This clone has just a few counts. The chain is built from TRBV5-1 and TRBJ1-5; 12 positions match TRBD1. Germline-derived CDR1 and CDR2 are SGHRS and YFSETQ. The CDR3 runs to 15 residues. The J segment lost 5 bases and the V segment lost 3 bases, leaving 3 bases of the junction unmatched. The CDR3: CASSSGQGAYQPQHF. The CDR3 bases are TGCGCCAGCAGCTCGGGACAGGGGGCATATCAGCCCCAGCATTTT.

The rearrangement links TRBV29-1 to TRBJ1-4, with D possibly being TRBD1 (5 bases). Germline values: CDR1 SQVTM, CDR2 ANQGSEA. V shed 6 bases and J shed 0 bases, with 11 bases lying between them. The CDR3 runs to 14 residues. In nucleotides, the CDR3 is TGCAGCGTCGGAGCGACAGCAACTAATGAAAAACTGTTTTTT. Translation: CSVGATATNEKLFF. Full variable domain (missing parts from reference TRBV29-1 and TRBJ1-4): SAVISQKPSRDICQRGTSLTIQCQVDSQVTMMFWYRQQPGQSLTLIATANQGSEATYESGFVIDKFPISRPNLTFSTLTVSNMSPEDSSIYLCSVGATATNEKLFFGSGTQLSVL.